The T cell receptor (beta chain) under discussion was sequenced for a study of PD-1 blockade in classical Hodgkin lymphoma. This clone was found once. Produced via immunoSEQ multiplex PCR; TCRdb's table is partial and in-frame only. The top ten hold 7% to 9.5% of the sample, which has 150,000 or so clones, just under 80% seen once. V lost 5 bases, J lost 5 bases, and 12 bases lay in between. Germline CDR1 reads SGHAT; CDR2 reads FQNNGV. CDR3 length equals 13 residues. Every patient experienced relapse after autologous stem cell transplantation, and brentuximab vedotin exposure varied. Material: peripheral blood mononuclear cells (PBMCs), obtained before the second cycle of nivolumab. This sequence originates from a human donor with classical Hodgkin lymphoma. The chain carries TRBV11-2 and TRBJ2-5; D might be TRBD2 (6 bases). CDR3: CASSPRERETQYF. CDR3 coding DNA: TGTGCCAGCAGCCCCCGGGAGAGGGAGACCCAGTACTTC. The whole variable domain, remainder taken from reference TRBV11-2 and TRBJ2-5, is EAGVAQSPRYKIIEKRQSVAFWCNPISGHATLYWYQQILGQGPKLLIQFQNNGVVDDSQLPKDRFSAERLKGVDSTLKIQPAKLEDSAVYLCASSPRERETQYFGPGTRLLVL.